A single sample gave rise to the 17 T cell receptor beta chains below, sequenced in a study of shared clonotypes between healthy human individuals. Assay: immunoSEQ multiplex PCR; the TCRdb copy retains only in-frame clones and omits some. The sample comprises around 1.1 million clones, 78% of which are singletons, and around 0.6% rests with the top ten. Sequenced material: memory CD4+ T cells from PBMCs. The subset: CD45RA-negative fraction. The receptors shown here come from a man between 18 and 29 years old in good health. Some clones in this sample may be carry-over from other donors' samples.

This clone was picked up one time. The CDR3 reads CASSLDTSGVRHTQYF. The DNA of the CDR3 is TGTGCCAGCAGCTTAGATACTAGCGGAGTCCGACATACGCAGTATTTT. The gene calls are TRBV11-3 and TRBJ2-3; 8 bases agree with TRBD2. Germline-derived CDR1 and CDR2 are SGHNT and YENEEA. V shed 0 bases and J 7 bases; nucleotides not matched to a gene: 9. This CDR3 region has 16 residues.

Turning to this clone: Other nucleotide sequences from this sample produce the same CDR3. The chain joins TRBV18 to TRBJ2-2; unclear D gene. Looked up from germline, CDR1 is KGHSH and CDR2 is LQKENI. The CDR3 contains 14 residues. Trimming pared 0 bases from V and 6 bases from J, leaving 8 bases between. DNA for the CDR3: TGTGCCAGCTCACCACCGTCTAGTTCCGGGGAGCTGTTTTTT. Translating gives CASSPPSSSGELFF.

V is TRBV5-6 and J is TRBJ1-2; 11 nucleotides match TRBD1. CDR3 length: 14 amino acids. Germline V gene data show CDR1 as SGHDT and CDR2 as YYEEEE. Trimming at V came to 4 bases and at J to 6 bases, leaving 5 bases not matched to a gene. Here the CDR3 reads CASSEPGQGDGYTF. In DNA, the CDR3 is TGTGCCAGCAGCGAACCGGGACAGGGGGATGGCTACACCTTC. Full variable domain (missing parts from reference TRBV5-6 and TRBJ1-2): DAGVTQSPTHLIKTRGQQVTLRCSPKSGHDTVSWYQQALGQGPQFIFQYYEEEERQRGNFPDRFSGHQFPNYSSELNVNALLLGDSALYLCASSEPGQGDGYTFGSGTRLTVV.

This clone appeared a single time. This chain links TRBV2 with TRBJ2-3; 12 positions agree with TRBD2. V gave up 4 bases and J gave up 5 bases; unmatched junction bases: 1. CDR3 size: 14 residues. Germline values: CDR1 SNHLY, CDR2 FYNNEI. CDR3 loop: CASSGLAGVDTQYF. As DNA, the CDR3 is TGTGCCAGCAGTGGACTAGCGGGAGTAGATACGCAGTATTTT.

To note about this clone: The sample contains more than one DNA sequence encoding this CDR3. The chain has TRBV5-1 and TRBJ2-5, with TRBD1 matching 8 bases. Germline V lookup: CDR1 SGHRS, CDR2 YFSETQ. The CDR3 extends over 14 amino acids. V gave up 2 bases and J gave up 2 bases; unmatched junction bases: 2. For the CDR3, the DNA is TGCGCCAGCAGCTTCGGGACAGGACAAGAGACCCAGTACTTC. It is translated as CASSFGTGQETQYF.

This clone turned up a few times. Other DNA sequences in this specimen translate into the identical CDR3. V is TRBV11-2 and J is TRBJ2-7; TRBD1 matches 10 bases. J gave up 4 bases and V 0 bases, and 3 bases lay outside the gene matches. The CDR3 has 15 residues. In germline, CDR1 is SGHAT, CDR2 FQNNGV. The CDR3: CASSLDRDRGYEQYF. The CDR3 DNA reads TGTGCCAGCAGCTTAGACCGGGACAGGGGTTACGAGCAGTACTTC.

This chain links TRBV14 with TRBJ2-6, with a weak D call TRBD1 (5 bases). The CDR3 has 16 residues. Germline V lookup: CDR1 SGHDN, CDR2 FVKESK. V lost 8 bases and J lost 4, with 18 bases in between. The CDR3 DNA is TGTGCCAGCTCGGCTTTAAGGGGATCGGGGGCCAACGTCCTGACTTTC. Translating it yields CASSALRGSGANVLTF.

This rearrangement joins TRBV10-3 to TRBJ1-1; TRBD1 is a possible D gene (6 bases). Germline V gene data show CDR1 as ENHRY and CDR2 as SYGVKD. The CDR3 loop spans 14 amino acids. Trimming pared 4 bases from V and 3 bases from J, leaving 12 bases between. The CDR3 loop is CAISGDIRYTEAFF. As DNA, the CDR3 is TGTGCCATCAGTGGGGACATTAGGTACACTGAAGCTTTCTTT.

This chain links TRBV6-5 with TRBJ1-2, with 9 bases aligning to TRBD1. The germline gives CDR1 MNHEY, CDR2 SVGAGI. Trimming took 7 bases from V and 1 from J; bases not matched to a gene: 7. This CDR3 has 15 residues. The CDR3 DNA reads as TGTGCCAGCACCCAATGGGGACAGGGTAACTATGGCTACACCTTC. Translated, it gives CASTQWGQGNYGYTF.

The genes are TRBV2 and TRBJ2-7; tentative D call: TRBD1 (5 bases). Trimming left V 8 bases short and J 2 bases short, with 7 bases between. In germline, CDR1 is SNHLY, CDR2 FYNNEI. This CDR3 comprises 11 residues. This chain's CDR3 is CASVRAYEQYF. The CDR3 nucleotides are TGTGCCAGCGTCAGGGCCTACGAGCAGTACTTC.

The CDR3 nucleotides read TGCGCCAGCAGCTCGACAGGGGATCTACGACGCCAGTACTTC. Protein product: CASSSTGDLRRQYF. This chain connects TRBV5-1 to TRBJ2-7; 8 positions agree with TRBD1. The V gene's germline CDR1 is SGHRS and CDR2 YFSETQ. Germline trimming cut 3 bases from V and 10 bases from J; bases unmatched to any gene: 12. The CDR3 covers 14 residues.

This sequence joins TRBV14 and TRBJ1-3, with unresolved D. The CDR3 has 19 residues. V was clipped by 2 bases and J by 0 bases, with 20 bases between them. Germline loops: CDR1 SGHDN, CDR2 FVKESK. The chain's CDR3 is CASSQQASPVPLSGNTIYF. In DNA, the CDR3 is TGTGCCAGCAGCCAACAGGCCTCGCCGGTCCCCCTCTCTGGAAACACCATATATTTT. Together with reference TRBV14 and TRBJ1-3, the CDR3 gives the full variable domain: EAGVTQFPSHSVIEKGQTVTLRCDPISGHDNLYWYRRVMGKEIKFLLHFVKESKQDESGMPNNRFLAERTGGTYSTLKVQPAELEDSGVYFCASSQQASPVPLSGNTIYFGEGSWLTVV.

V usage is TRBV5-1 and J usage is TRBJ1-4; a possible D gene is TRBD1 (5 bases). The CDR3 has 14 amino acids. Germline CDR1 and CDR2: SGHRS and YFSETQ. Trimming stripped 1 base from V and 6 bases from J, with 10 bases between. The CDR3 spells CASSLRGDDEKLFF. The CDR3 nucleotides read TGCGCCAGCAGCTTGAGAGGGGACGATGAAAAACTGTTTTTT. Using reference TRBV5-1 and TRBJ1-4 for the parts outside the CDR3, the full variable domain is KAGVTQTPRYLIKTRGQQVTLSCSPISGHRSVSWYQQTPGQGLQFLFEYFSETQRNKGNFPGRFSGRQFSNSRSEMNVSTLELGDSALYLCASSLRGDDEKLFFGSGTQLSVL.

The chain is built from TRBV28 and TRBJ1-1; the match to TRBD1 covers 10 bases. J lost 0 bases, V lost 7 bases, and 11 bases had no gene match. Germline V lookup: CDR1 MDHEN, CDR2 SYDVKM. The CDR3 totals 17 residues. The CDR3 bases are TGTGCCAGCACGCGACAGGGGGCATCCTCCATGAACACTGAAGCTTTCTTT. Residues: CASTRQGASSMNTEAFF.

V usage is TRBV18 and J usage is TRBJ1-3; D might be TRBD1 (5 bases). V was shortened by 6 bases and J by 1 base, with 19 bases between the two germline ends. CDR1 and CDR2 from the germline V gene are KGHSH and LQKENI. The CDR3 covers 17 residues. As DNA, the CDR3 is TGTGCCAGCTCTTCTATGGGACGGTCCTCTTCTGGAAACACCATATATTTT. This sequence encodes CASSSMGRSSSGNTIYF.

V and J are TRBV10-3 and TRBJ2-3; either TRBD1 or TRBD2 may supply D (7 bases each). The CDR3 covers 17 residues. Trimming took off 3 bases at V and 0 bases at J, with 16 bases between the two ends. From germline, CDR1 is ENHRY and CDR2 SYGVKD. The CDR3 loop is CAISDRRGRGSTDTQYF. The CDR3 DNA is TGTGCCATCAGTGACCGGAGGGGGCGGGGGAGCACAGATACGCAGTATTTT.

J is TRBJ2-3 and V is TRBV7-9; TRBD1 or TRBD2 may be the D gene (7 bases each). This CDR3 region has 14 residues. The V gene lost 5 bases and the J gene lost 4 bases, with 13 bases spanning the gap. Germline V gene sequence: CDR1 SEHNR, CDR2 FQNEAQ (reference sequence). The CDR3 reads CASSPRGGADTQYF. The CDR3 coding sequence is TGTGCCAGCAGCCCCAGGGGGGGCGCAGATACGCAGTATTTT.